This TCR beta chain was obtained from a study of cytomegalovirus exposure and HLA in healthy donors (dated by TCRdb to about 2017). With regard to the full study: An earlier analysis of around 600 of the donors reported about 290 Gb of sequence data and 117 million unique TCR beta sequences from some 180 million T cells. In addition to the first cohort of roughly 700 subjects, a separate validation cohort of 120 different subjects was used. The later analysis used no new phenotypic data to find candidate immune exposures, relying instead on TCR beta sequences and their occurrence across donors. Every discovery cohort repertoire had been produced on one sequencing platform. Donor age, sex, ethnicity and CMV serostatus were compiled together with the repertoire data. Genome-wide SNP genotypes for about 65% of the 666 donors were used in a later genetic analysis, which treated that subset as a discovery cohort. Several DR-DQ haplotypes were handled as single units for association and clustering, since linkage in the cohort was strong. The study aimed to test whether cataloging public T cell receptors could reveal signatures of past pathogen exposure. On average, roughly 200,000 unique TCR beta nucleotide sequences were sequenced per donor among about 400 genotyped donors of the cohort, with roughly 18% of those sequences being non-productive. An early release that covered some 640 HLA-typed donors contained around 300 gigabases of sequencing data and roughly 84 million unique TCR sequences. Both class I and class II loci were covered by HLA typing, at four-digit resolution. A later analysis re-examined previously published TCR beta repertoires from roughly 650 donors and added high-resolution HLA genotyping to investigate patterns of TCR occurrence. High-throughput TCR immunosequencing, statistical association of individual TCRs with disease status, and machine learning were combined to predict cytomegalovirus infection status. The genetic ancestry cluster associated with self-reported Caucasian donors included over 80% of the roughly 380 genotyped donors. The T cell repertoires of several hundred subjects were profiled by immunosequencing and related to cytomegalovirus serostatus. The number of donors typed differed by locus, with 629-630 for A, B, C, DRB1 and DQB1, 522 for DQA1, 600 to 610 for DPA1, and approximately 470 for DPB1. An earlier analysis of 450 to 750 of the donors used high-throughput TCR beta sequencing to judge whether each TCR beta V gene segment behaved as functional or pseudogenic.

Study-wide findings and limitations: Only TCR beta chains were sequenced in this cohort, and the absence of alpha or paired-chain data limited detectable features. In a later genetic analysis, a missense DCLRE1C variant was associated with V-gene and J-gene trimming of TCR beta chains, and the association was replicated in an independent cohort. In the study, some 160 TCR beta chains were listed as associated with cytomegalovirus. A further reported finding was that TCR beta sequences accurately predicted the HLA-A and HLA-B alleles for most subjects in the first cohort. A later analysis reported that several top co-occurrence clusters appeared linked to parvovirus B19, influenza, CMV and Epstein-Barr virus. Most TCR sequences were observed very rarely across donors, whereas some public TCRs were present in many individuals. Because counts were too low, approximately 15 rarely observed V segments, including chromosome 9 orphons, were excluded from the earlier analysis of 587 of the donors. A few of the identified cytomegalovirus-associated TCR beta chains were confirmed in vitro to be specific for cytomegalovirus antigens. When HLA alleles, especially DR and DQ, strongly co-occurred, TCR associations were difficult to assign to individual alleles. The classifier was reported to diagnose cytomegalovirus status with high specificity and sensitivity in both the original cohort and the validation cohort. A group of highly shared sequence variants was considered likely to be a technical artifact of the sequencing pipeline. A later analysis found that most CMV-associated TCR beta chains appeared HLA-restricted, with HLA associations seemingly driven largely by CMV exposure. Correlated functional status among segregating V segments might be attributable to linkage disequilibrium, but an unknown experimental factor could not be ruled out. The authors suggested that the approach could potentially be generalized to other disease states and immunological phenotypes. Some IMGT-functional V segments, including TRBV6-2 and TRBV6-3, could not be told apart with the 87-base-pair reads, so those segments were excluded. At a false discovery rate of 0.05, a later analysis linked roughly 17,000 TCR beta sequences to specific HLA alleles. The presence/absence analyses assumed that sequencing depth was roughly uniform across donors, and that assumption may not be true. Compared with the approximately 600-donor mean, donors in an Asian-associated ancestry cluster had fewer N-insertions in productive TCRs, according to a later genetic analysis. Compared with equally common non-associated chains, HLA-associated TCR beta chains in a later analysis were more clonally expanded and had lower generation probabilities. In an earlier analysis of 587 of the donors, most TCR beta V segments appeared in productive rearrangements about 87% or about 30% of the time, broadly matching IMGT annotations. For the cohort, immune exposure information was limited to CMV serostatus. Because some donors lacked HLA typing at each locus, the association tests relied only on the typed subset. According to a later analysis, TCR association rates differed among HLA loci, with DRB1 alleles showing the most associated TCRs and HLA-C alleles showing the fewest.

From cysteine to phenylalanine, the CDR3 is 16 amino acids long. CDR3 DNA only is kept here, 48 bases in frame from base 1. V lost 2 bases and J lost 1 base; the stretch between them is 14 bases long. From the germline V gene, CDR1 is MGHRA and CDR2 is YSYEKL. The cohort consisted of some 730 healthy bone marrow donors. At the time of sampling, every cohort member was nominally healthy, though immune exposures that went unrecorded were likely present. CMV serostatus was recorded as positive for 250 to 300 and negative for about 50% of the roughly 670 cohort members, whereas no CMV serostatus was recorded for the donor in question. Each donor provided a peripheral blood sample, and peripheral blood mononuclear cells were used for TCR beta sequencing. Genomic DNA extraction from the blood cell samples was performed with the Qiagen DNeasy Blood Extraction Kit. A word on this clone: Which antigen it targets is not known. No base qualities exist here, and no much larger clone lies one base off it.

Library prep was done by the immunoSEQ multiplex PCR assay. The multiplex PCR relied on a mix of 60 forward primers for TCR Vbeta segments and 13 reverse primers for TCR Jbeta segments. The CDR3 region of rearranged TCR beta genes was amplified from genomic DNA by a multiplex PCR assay. The Illumina HiSeq System was used to sequence the amplified TCR beta libraries as 87-base-pair reads. The original methods were these. A later analysis counted tens of millions of unique TCR beta chains across the 640 or so repertoires, and about 10 million of these chains were shared by at least two donors. To remove PCR and sequencing errors, raw reads were error-corrected and collapsed into unique sequences using a nearest-neighbor algorithm that merged closely related sequences. To assign V, D and J gene segments, CDR3 sequences were aligned to IMGT reference sequences. Each retained sequence needed at least a six-nucleotide match to both a V gene segment and a J gene segment. Rearrangements were called productive when the CDR3 lacked stop codons and stayed in frame with V and J; all others were non-productive. CDR3 was defined by IMGT convention, running from the second conserved V-encoded cysteine to the conserved J-encoded phenylalanine. In an earlier analysis of around 600 of the donors, sequences lacking an unambiguous match to a single V gene segment were excluded. An earlier analysis of a few hundred of the donors called V segments functional above 56.7% productive rearrangements and segregating when the between-donor standard deviation exceeded 5%. A statistical classification framework was built to diagnose cytomegalovirus status from the catalog of TCR beta chain sequences. A later analysis assigned V and J genes by comparing TCR nucleotide sequences with IMGT/GENE-DB human TR gene sequences. Using the TCRdist pipeline, a later analysis assigned CDR3 sequences along with most-parsimonious VDJ recombination scenarios. A later analysis defined each TCR beta chain by its CDR3 amino acid sequence plus V-gene family, and excluded reads lacking a unique V-gene family. A later analysis removed over 500 highly shared, low-generation-probability nucleotide sequences to deal with suspected cross-contamination and a sequencing artifact. In a later analysis, a clonal expansion index was calculated for each public chain from normalized within-repertoire ranks of inferred template counts. A later analysis computed generation probabilities with a VDJ recombination model fitted to out-of-frame rearrangements, and checked the results against IGoR. In a later analysis, TCR-TCR, TCR-HLA and TCR-CMV co-occurrence was scored with hypergeometric tests, and a repertoire-size bias correction was applied to TCR pairs. To estimate false discovery rates, a later analysis permuted the HLA or CMV assignments 20 times. In a later analysis, co-occurring TCRs were grouped using DBSCAN, with TCRdist sequence similarity added in when clustering inside HLA-allele-positive subsets. Repertoires with fewer than 30,000 or more than 120,000 public chains, plus five repertoires with anomalous nucleotide sharing, were excluded from co-occurrence clustering. Not all clones reach the TCRdb copy of this immuneACCESS table, which keeps in-frame sequences only. Checked studies attribute under half of the gap to unresolved V genes and leave the rest unexplained. That table is the source of V, J and clone size, and D and trimming were worked out from the DNA. This sample holds over 70,000 clones; around 69% were observed only once. 10% to 12% of the sample is in the top ten clones.

The sequence was collected from a human donor in good health. The sample was PBMCs. The chain is encoded by TRBV4-1 joined to TRBJ2-5; TRBD2 is possibly the D segment (5 matching bases). Here the CDR3 is given as CASSQSWGEFQETQYF. The nucleotides are TGCGCCAGCAGCCAAAGTTGGGGAGAGTTCCAAGAGACCCAGTACTTC.